A single sample gave rise to the 15 T cell receptor beta chains below, sequenced in a study of blood T cell repertoires in COVID-19. TCRdb keeps only in-frame clones here, not all; method: immunoSEQ multiplex PCR. The sample records about 330,000 clones, 70% to 90% being singletons. Sequencing was performed on PBMCs or T cells enriched from blood (not recorded which). These TCRs come from a woman in her thirties who had recovered from COVID-19.

Concerning this clone itself: At the DNA level, this CDR3 is encoded by other sequences in the same sample as well. The V and J genes are TRBV5-1 and TRBJ1-2; a weak D match, TRBD1 (5 bases). Germline values: CDR1 SGHRS, CDR2 YFSETQ. This CDR3 has 13 residues. Trimming stripped 5 bases from V and 2 bases from J, with 10 bases between. The CDR3: CASSLGGNYGYTF. DNA of the CDR3: TGCGCCAGCAGTCTCGGGGGAAACTATGGCTACACCTTC.

The V call is TRBV9, the J call TRBJ1-3; the D is unclear. This CDR3 contains 13 residues. Germline CDR1 SGDLS, CDR2 YYNGEE. V lost 3 bases, J lost 6 bases, and 10 bases lay in between. The DNA for the CDR3 is TGTGCCAGCAGCGACACTATTACAAACACCATATATTTT. It yields the protein CASSDTITNTIYF.

This chain joins TRBV3-1 (or the pseudogene TRBV3-2) and TRBJ1-1; the D gene is possibly TRBD1 (6 bases). This CDR3 contains 13 residues. Trimming removed 0 bases at V and 8 bases at J, with 10 bases between. In germline, CDR1 is LGHDT, CDR2 YNNKEL (reference sequence). CDR3 sequence: CASSQDGQPEAFF. The CDR3 DNA follows: TGTGCCAGCAGCCAAGACGGACAGCCAGAAGCTTTCTTT.

V gene TRBV9 combines with J gene TRBJ1-2; D is possibly TRBD1 (5 bases). Between the trimmed V and J ends, which lost 6 bases and 6 bases, there was a span of 9 bases. Germline V lookup: CDR1 SGDLS, CDR2 YYNGEE. CDR3 length: 11 residues. CDR3 sequence (DNA): TGTGCCAGCAACGCGGGGCATGGCTACACCTTC. It translates to CASNAGHGYTF.

This clone was recorded a few times. V usage is TRBV10-3 and J usage is TRBJ1-1; 8 positions agree with TRBD1. CDR3 size: 15 residues. V dropped 0 bases and J dropped 4; count of bases not matched to a gene: 4. Looked up from germline, CDR1 is ENHRY and CDR2 is SYGVKD. The CDR3 protein is CAISESGDRGTEAFF. In nucleotides, the CDR3 is TGTGCCATCAGTGAGTCTGGAGACAGGGGCACTGAAGCTTTCTTT.

CDR3 nucleotides: TGTGCCAGCACCACTTTAGTAAACACTGAAGCTTTCTTT. It yields the protein CASTTLVNTEAFF. The chain uses TRBV12-3 or TRBV12-4 and TRBJ1-1; no firm D call. V lost 7 bases to trimming and J lost 2 bases, with 11 bases between them. The CDR3 is 13 residues long.

The chain combines TRBV11-2 with TRBJ1-1; 7 bases line up with TRBD1. The CDR3 spans 17 residues. V gave up 5 bases and J gave up 1 base; unmatched junction bases: 13. Germline V CDR1 and CDR2: SGHAT, FQNNGV. CDR3 in amino acids: CASSLGGRVKQNTEAFF. CDR3 in DNA: TGTGCCAGCAGCCTAGGGGGCAGGGTGAAACAGAACACTGAAGCTTTCTTT.

V usage is TRBV12-3 or TRBV12-4 and J usage is TRBJ1-1; D may be TRBD1 (5 bases). The CDR3 totals 13 residues. Trimming pared 8 bases from V and 5 bases from J, leaving 15 bases between. CDR3 region: CASSSRAETEAFF. The CDR3 DNA reads as TGTGCCAGCTCCTCCAGGGCGGAGACTGAAGCTTTCTTT.

This clone was picked up one time. This chain connects TRBV27 to TRBJ1-1, with TRBD1 matching 9 bases. This CDR3 comprises 14 residues. Germline assignment: CDR1 MNHEY and CDR2 SMNVEV (reference sequence). Trimming at V came to 5 bases and at J to 8 bases, leaving 9 bases not matched to a gene. The CDR3 bases are TGTGCCAGCAGTACTCAACAGGGGGCGCGGGAAGCTTTCTTT. Residues: CASSTQQGAREAFF.

The table lists this clone with a count of one. This chain joins TRBV9 and TRBJ2-1; D not resolved. In germline, CDR1 is SGDLS, CDR2 YYNGEE. The length of the CDR3 is 12 residues. Trimming removed 0 bases from V and 5 bases from J, with 3 bases in between. The CDR3 is CASSVDNNEQFF. The DNA for the CDR3 is TGTGCCAGCAGCGTAGACAACAATGAGCAGTTCTTC.

The chain has TRBV7-8 and TRBJ1-5; no clear D. V was pared by 5 bases and J by 4 bases, with 15 bases between. The CDR3 has 15 amino acids. Per germline, CDR1 SGHVS and CDR2 FQNEAQ. CDR3 amino acids: CASSHGGQVNQPQHF. The CDR3 DNA sequence: TGTGCCAGCAGCCACGGAGGCCAGGTTAATCAGCCCCAGCATTTT. Looking up the rest from reference TRBV7-8 and TRBJ1-5 gives the full variable domain: GAGVSQSPRYKVAKRGQDVALRCDPISGHVSLFWYQQALGQGPEFLTYFQNEAQLDKSGLPSDRFFAERPEGSVSTLKIQRTQQEDSAVYLCASSHGGQVNQPQHFGDGTRLSIL.

Points on this clone: This clone may be a read error of a much larger clone one base away. The J gene is TRBJ1-1, the V gene TRBV6-1; maybe TRBD1 (5 bases). V was cut by 3 bases and J by 1 base, with 6 bases left in between. Germline V lookup: CDR1 MNHNS, CDR2 SASEGT. This CDR3 contains 13 residues. The DNA for the CDR3 is TGTGCCAGCAGTGACAGGGAGAACACTGAAGCTTTCTTT. Its protein is CASSDRENTEAFF.

The chain recombines TRBV10-3 with TRBJ1-3; a weak D match, TRBD1 (5 bases). The germline V and J ends were trimmed by 8 bases and 3 bases, with 8 bases remaining between them. There are 12 residues in the CDR3. Germline values: CDR1 ENHRY, CDR2 SYGVKD. The CDR3 DNA sequence: TGTGCCATCTCAGGGAATGGAAACACCATATATTTT. Translation: CAISGNGNTIYF.

This clone was seen only a few times. The chain links TRBV7-6 to TRBJ1-6; 8 nucleotides agree with TRBD1. Germline-derived CDR1 and CDR2 are SGHVS and FNYEAQ. This CDR3 spans 17 amino acids. J gave up 2 bases and V 5 bases, and 8 bases lay outside the gene matches. The CDR3 coding sequence is TGTGCCAGCAGCATATCCCGGACAGGGACCTATAATTCACCCCTCCACTTT. Residues: CASSISRTGTYNSPLHF.

V and J are TRBV16 and TRBJ2-1; D ambiguous. There are 14 residues in the CDR3. V lost 3 bases, J lost 5 bases, and 11 bases lay in between. Looked up from germline, CDR1 is KGHSY and CDR2 is FQNENV. For the CDR3, the DNA is TGTGCCAGCAGCCACCTAAAGCCAAACAATGAGCAGTTCTTC. This translates into CASSHLKPNNEQFF.